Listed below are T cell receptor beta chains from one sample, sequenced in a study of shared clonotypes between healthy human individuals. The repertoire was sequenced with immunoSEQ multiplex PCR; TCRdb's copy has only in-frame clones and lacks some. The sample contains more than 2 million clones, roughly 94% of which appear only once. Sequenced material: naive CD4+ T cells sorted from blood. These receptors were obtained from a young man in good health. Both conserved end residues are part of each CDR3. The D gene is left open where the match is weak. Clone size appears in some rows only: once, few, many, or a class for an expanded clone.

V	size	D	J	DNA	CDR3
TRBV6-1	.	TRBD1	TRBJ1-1	TGTGCCAGCAGCCCGGTCTTGGCAGGGGGGGCTGAAGCTTTCTTT	CASSPVLAGGAEAFF
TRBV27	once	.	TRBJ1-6	TGTGCCAGCAGTTACAGGGATAGCTCCTATAATTCACCCCTCCACTTT	CASSYRDSSYNSPLHF
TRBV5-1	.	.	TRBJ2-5	TGCGCCAGCAGTCAAACCCCGGGGGAGACCCAGTACTTC	CASSQTPGETQYF
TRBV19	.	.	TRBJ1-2	TGTGCCAGTAGTATGAAGAGCTATGGCTACACCTTC	CASSMKSYGYTF
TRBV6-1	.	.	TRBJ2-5	TGTGCCAGCAGTGAATGGCAGCCAGGGGCCCAGTACTTC	CASSEWQPGAQYF
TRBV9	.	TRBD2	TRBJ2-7	TGTGCCAGCAGCCCTATAGCGGGAGAAGGCTTCGAGCAGTACTTC	CASSPIAGEGFEQYF
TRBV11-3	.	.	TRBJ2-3	TGTGCCAGCAGCTCAAGGGCTAGCACAGATACGCAGTATTTT	CASSSRASTDTQYF
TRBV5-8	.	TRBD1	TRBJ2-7	TGTGCCAGCAGCCCGAGGACAGGGTCCCGCGAGCAGTACTTC	CASSPRTGSREQYF
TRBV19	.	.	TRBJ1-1	TGTGCCAGTAGTAGGTTTTCAGGGACACTGAACACTGAAGCTTTCTTT	CASSRFSGTLNTEAFF
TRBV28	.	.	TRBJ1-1	TGTGCCAGCAGTTTAATCCAGAGGAACACTGAAGCTTTCTTT	CASSLIQRNTEAFF
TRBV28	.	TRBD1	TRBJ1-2	TGTGCCAGCAGCATAGGGGGCAAGTATGGCTACACCTTC	CASSIGGKYGYTF
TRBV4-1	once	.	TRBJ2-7	TGCGCCAGCAGCCAAGATACCCTGGCTTCCTACGAGCAGTACTTC	CASSQDTLASYEQYF
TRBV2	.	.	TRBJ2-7	TGTGCCAGCAGTGTCAGCCAGGGTGGCGTCGAGCAGTACTTC	CASSVSQGGVEQYF
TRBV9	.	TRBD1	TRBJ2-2	TGTGCCAGCAGCGTGGCCGGGACAGGGGGCCCCGGGGAGCTGTTTTTT	CASSVAGTGGPGELFF
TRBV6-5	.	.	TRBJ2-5	TGTGCCAGCACCGCCTCGAGGGCTCAAGAGACCCAGTACTTC	CASTASRAQETQYF
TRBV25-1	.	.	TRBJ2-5	TGTGCCAGCAGTGAAGCGGAGACCCAGTACTTC	CASSEAETQYF
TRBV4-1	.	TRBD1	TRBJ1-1	TGCGCCAGCAGCCAAGAACAGGGGGCCGGGGTCACTGAAGCTTTCTTT	CASSQEQGAGVTEAFF
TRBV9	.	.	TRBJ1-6	TGTGCCAGCTCAAATTCGGGGACAACTGGAAATTCACCCCTCCACTTT	CASSNSGTTGNSPLHF
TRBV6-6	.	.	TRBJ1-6	TGTGCCAGCAGTTACTCGAGTGTGGGTAGGGATTCACCCCTCCACTTT	CASSYSSVGRDSPLHF
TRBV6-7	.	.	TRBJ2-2	TGTGCCAGCAGTCGTCACACCGGGGAGCTGTTTTTT	CASSRHTGELFF
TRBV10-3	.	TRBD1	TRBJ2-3	TGTGCCATCAGTGAGTCGAGAGGACAGGGAACAGATACGCAGTATTTT	CAISESRGQGTDTQYF
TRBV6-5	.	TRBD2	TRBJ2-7	TGTGCCAGCAGGCAAGGGACTAGCGAGTACTACGAGCAGTACTTC	CASRQGTSEYYEQYF
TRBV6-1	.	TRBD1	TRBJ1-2	TGTGCCACCCGACAGGGGCCCCCCAACTATGGCTACACCTTC	CATRQGPPNYGYTF
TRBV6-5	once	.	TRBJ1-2	TGTGCCAGCAGTTACTCGGGAGACTCTAACTATGGCTACACCTTC	CASSYSGDSNYGYTF
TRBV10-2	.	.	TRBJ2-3	TGCGCCAGCAGTGAGAAGTTGGGGTTCATCGGTACGCAGTATTTT	CASSEKLGFIGTQYF
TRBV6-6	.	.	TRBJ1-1	TGTGCCAGCAGACCACAGGGCGGAAACACTGAAGCTTTCTTT	CASRPQGGNTEAFF
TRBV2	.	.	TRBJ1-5	TGTGCCAGCAGTGTGGTCGAATTTCAGCCCCAGCATTTT	CASSVVEFQPQHF
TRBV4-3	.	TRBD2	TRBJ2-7	TGCGCCAGCAGCCAAGGGACTAGCGGTCTCTACGAGCAGTACTTC	CASSQGTSGLYEQYF
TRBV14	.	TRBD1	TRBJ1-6	TGTGCCAGCAGCCCCTTGGACAGGGGATTCAATTCACCCCTCCACTTT	CASSPLDRGFNSPLHF
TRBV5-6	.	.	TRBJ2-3	TGTGCCAGCAGCTTGGGGCTCAGGGTGTTTACAGATACGCAGTATTTT	CASSLGLRVFTDTQYF
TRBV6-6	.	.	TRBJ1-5	TGTGCCAGCAGTTACCTCCTTGGACAACTTAATCAGCCCCAGCATTTT	CASSYLLGQLNQPQHF
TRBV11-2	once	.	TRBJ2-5	TGTGCCAGCAGCTTAGATAGCAAGGGGCAAGAGACCCAGTACTTC	CASSLDSKGQETQYF
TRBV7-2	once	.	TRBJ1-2	TGTGCCAGCAGCTTAGCGCATTGGGGAAAGATTGGCTACACCTTC	CASSLAHWGKIGYTF
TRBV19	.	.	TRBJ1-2	TGTGCCAGTAGTATGGGGCAGGGACCCCTCTATGGCTACACCTTC	CASSMGQGPLYGYTF
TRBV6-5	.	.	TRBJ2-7	TGCTTCGTCGTTCACGAGCAGTACTTC	CFVVHEQYF
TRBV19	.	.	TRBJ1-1	TGTGCCAGTAGTGGAACTTTGAACACTGAAGCTTTCTTT	CASSGTLNTEAFF
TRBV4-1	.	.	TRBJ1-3	TGCGCCAGCAGCCCGAACGTGGGCAGACTCTCTGGAAACACCATATATTTT	CASSPNVGRLSGNTIYF
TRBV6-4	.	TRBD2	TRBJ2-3	TGTGCCAGCAGTCCTAAGACTAGCGGGAGTGCAGATACGCAGTATTTT	CASSPKTSGSADTQYF
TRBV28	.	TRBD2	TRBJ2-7	TGTGCCAGCGGGGGGGGAATCTACGAGCAGTACTTC	CASGGGIYEQYF
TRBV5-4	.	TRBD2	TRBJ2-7	TGTGCCAGCAGCTTGACCGGGGGGTACACGAACGAGCAGTACTTC	CASSLTGGYTNEQYF
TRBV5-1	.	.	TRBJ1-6	TGCGCCAGCAGCTTGGCGGGGGTCACCTATAATTCACCCCTCCACTTT	CASSLAGVTYNSPLHF
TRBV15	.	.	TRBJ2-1	TGTGCCACCAGCAGAGATATCTCCTATGAGCAGTTCTTC	CATSRDISYEQFF
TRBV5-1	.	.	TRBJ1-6	TGCGCCAGCAAGAGGGGGTCTGGAAATTCACCCCTCCACTTT	CASKRGSGNSPLHF
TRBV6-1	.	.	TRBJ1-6	TGTGCCAGCAGTGAATACTGGGACGGTGATTCACCCCTCCACTTT	CASSEYWDGDSPLHF
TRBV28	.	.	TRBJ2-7	TGTGCCAGCAGTTTGTGGACAGTAGGCGAGCAGTACTTC	CASSLWTVGEQYF
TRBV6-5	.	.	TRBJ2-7	TGTGCCAGCAGTTACGCCCCGACAGCCTACGAGCAGTACTTC	CASSYAPTAYEQYF
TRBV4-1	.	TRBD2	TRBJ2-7	TGCGCCAGCAGCCAAGTCCCGGGACTAGCGGGGGGACTCGAGCAGTACTTC	CASSQVPGLAGGLEQYF
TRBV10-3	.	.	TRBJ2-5	TGTGCCATCAGTGAGGGTATGGAGACCCAGTACTTC	CAISEGMETQYF
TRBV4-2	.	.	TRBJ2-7	TGTGCCAGCAGCCAAGATGGGCAAGCGGCGACACCCTACGAGCAGTACTTC	CASSQDGQAATPYEQYF
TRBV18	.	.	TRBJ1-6	TGTGCCAGCTCGGAGGGCGGCCTTAGTTCACCCCTCCACTTT	CASSEGGLSSPLHF
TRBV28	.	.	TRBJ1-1	TGTGCCAGCAGTTACGACAGGATAAACACTGAAGCTTTCTTT	CASSYDRINTEAFF
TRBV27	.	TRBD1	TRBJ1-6	TGTGCCAGCAGTGACAGGGGAGGTCCCTATAATTCACCCCTCCACTTT	CASSDRGGPYNSPLHF
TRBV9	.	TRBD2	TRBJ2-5	TGTGCCAGCAGCGCTAGCGGGGGAAACCAAGAGACCCAGTACTTC	CASSASGGNQETQYF
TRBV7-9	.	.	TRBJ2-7	TGTGCCAGCAGCTTGGAATCCTACGAGCAGTACTTC	CASSLESYEQYF